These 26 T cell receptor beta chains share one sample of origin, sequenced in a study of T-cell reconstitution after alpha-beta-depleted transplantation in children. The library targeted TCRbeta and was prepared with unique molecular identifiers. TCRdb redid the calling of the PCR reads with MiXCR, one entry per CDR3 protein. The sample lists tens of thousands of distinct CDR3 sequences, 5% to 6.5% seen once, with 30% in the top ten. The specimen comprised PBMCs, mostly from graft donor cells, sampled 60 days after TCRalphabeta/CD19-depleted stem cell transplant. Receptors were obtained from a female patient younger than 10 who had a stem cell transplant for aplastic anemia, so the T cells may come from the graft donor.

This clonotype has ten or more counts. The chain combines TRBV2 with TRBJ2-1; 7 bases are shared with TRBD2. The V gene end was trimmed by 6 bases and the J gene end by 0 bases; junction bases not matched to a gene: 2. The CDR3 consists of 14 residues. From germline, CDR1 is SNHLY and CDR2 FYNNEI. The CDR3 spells CASRGGSSYNEQFF. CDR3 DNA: TGTGCCAGCAGGGGGGGGAGCTCCTACAATGAGCAGTTCTTC.

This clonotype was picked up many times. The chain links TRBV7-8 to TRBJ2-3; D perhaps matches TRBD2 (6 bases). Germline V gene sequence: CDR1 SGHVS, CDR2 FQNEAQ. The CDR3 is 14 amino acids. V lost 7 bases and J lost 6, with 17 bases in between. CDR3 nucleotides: TGTGCCAGCAACGAAAGGACGGGAGAGGATACGCAGTATTTT. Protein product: CASNERTGEDTQYF.

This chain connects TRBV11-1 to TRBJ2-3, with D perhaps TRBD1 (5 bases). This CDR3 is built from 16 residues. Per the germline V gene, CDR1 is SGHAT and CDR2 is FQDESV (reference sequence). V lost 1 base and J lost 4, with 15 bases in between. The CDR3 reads CASSLDSRVRSDTQYF. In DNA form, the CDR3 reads TGTGCCAGCAGCTTAGATTCCAGGGTGAGGTCAGATACGCAGTATTTT.

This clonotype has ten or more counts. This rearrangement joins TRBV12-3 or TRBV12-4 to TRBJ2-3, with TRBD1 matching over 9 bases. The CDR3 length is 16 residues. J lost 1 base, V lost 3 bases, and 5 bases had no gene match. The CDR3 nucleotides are TGTGCCAGCAGTTTTGGACAGGGGTCCCGCACAGATACGCAGTATTTT. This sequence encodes CASSFGQGSRTDTQYF.

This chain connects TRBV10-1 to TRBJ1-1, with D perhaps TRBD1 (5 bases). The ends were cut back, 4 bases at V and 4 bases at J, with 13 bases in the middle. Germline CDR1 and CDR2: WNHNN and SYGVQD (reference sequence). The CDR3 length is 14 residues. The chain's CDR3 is CASSGGGKLTEAFF. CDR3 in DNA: TGCGCCAGCAGTGGGGGCGGCAAACTCACTGAAGCTTTCTTT.

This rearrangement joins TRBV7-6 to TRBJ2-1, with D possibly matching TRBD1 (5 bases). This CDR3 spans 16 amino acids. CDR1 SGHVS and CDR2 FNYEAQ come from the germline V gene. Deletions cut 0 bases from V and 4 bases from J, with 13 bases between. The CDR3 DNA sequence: TGTGCCAGCAGCTTAGCGTCGCCAGGGATTTACAATGAGCAGTTCTTC. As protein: CASSLASPGIYNEQFF.

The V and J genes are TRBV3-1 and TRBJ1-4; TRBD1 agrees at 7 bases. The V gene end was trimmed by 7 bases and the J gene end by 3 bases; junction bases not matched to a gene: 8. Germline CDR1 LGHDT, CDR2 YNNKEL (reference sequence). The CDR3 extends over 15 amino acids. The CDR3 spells CASKRGLPSNEKLFF. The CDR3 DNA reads TGTGCCAGCAAAAGGGGGCTTCCCTCTAATGAAAAACTGTTTTTT. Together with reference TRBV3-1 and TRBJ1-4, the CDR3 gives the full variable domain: DTAVSQTPKYLVTQMGNDKSIKCEQNLGHDTMYWYKQDSKKFLKIMFSYNNKELIINETVPNRFSPKSPDKAHLNLHINSLELGDSAVYFCASKRGLPSNEKLFFGSGTQLSVL.

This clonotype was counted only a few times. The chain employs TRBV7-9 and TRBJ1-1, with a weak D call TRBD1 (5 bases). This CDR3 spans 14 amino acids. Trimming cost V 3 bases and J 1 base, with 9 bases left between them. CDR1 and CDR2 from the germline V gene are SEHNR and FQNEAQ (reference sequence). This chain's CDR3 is CASSLGLSNTEAFF. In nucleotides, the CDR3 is TGTGCCAGCAGCTTGGGACTGTCGAACACTGAAGCTTTCTTT.

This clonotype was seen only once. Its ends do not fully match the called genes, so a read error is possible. The CDR3 DNA follows: TGCGCCAGCGGCTTGGGTAGAAACTATGGCTACACCTTC. Its translation is CASGLGRNYGYTF. V and J are TRBV5-1 and TRBJ1-2; D call uncertain. The CDR3 is 13 residues long. CDR1 and CDR2 from the germline V gene are SGHRS and YFSETQ.

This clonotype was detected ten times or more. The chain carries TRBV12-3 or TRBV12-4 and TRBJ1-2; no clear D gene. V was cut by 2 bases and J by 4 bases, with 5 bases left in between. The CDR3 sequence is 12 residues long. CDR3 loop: CASSLNRYGYTF. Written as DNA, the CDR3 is TGTGCCAGCAGTTTAAATCGCTATGGCTACACCTTC.

The DNA of the CDR3 is TGTGCCAGCAGCACCGGACACGGGAGTGAAAAACTGTTTTTT. This encodes CASSTGHGSEKLFF. The rearrangement joins TRBV7-9 to TRBJ1-4; tentatively, D is TRBD1 (5 bases). V was shortened by 5 bases and J by 7 bases, with 14 bases between the two germline ends. The CDR3 covers 14 residues. Germline CDR1 is SEHNR and CDR2 is FQNEAQ (reference sequence). Supplemented by reference TRBV7-9 and TRBJ1-4, the full variable domain reads DTGVSQNPRHKITKRGQNVTFRCDPISEHNRLYWYRQTLGQGPEFLTYFQNEAQLEKSRLLSDRFSAERPKGSFSTLEIQRTEQGDSAMYLCASSTGHGSEKLFFGSGTQLSVL.

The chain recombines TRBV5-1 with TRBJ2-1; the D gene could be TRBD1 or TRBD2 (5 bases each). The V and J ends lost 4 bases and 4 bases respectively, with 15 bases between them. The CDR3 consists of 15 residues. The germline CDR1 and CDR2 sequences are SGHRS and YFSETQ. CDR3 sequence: CASSLLGVSYNEQFF. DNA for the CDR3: TGCGCCAGCAGCCTCCTGGGGGTATCGTACAATGAGCAGTTCTTC.

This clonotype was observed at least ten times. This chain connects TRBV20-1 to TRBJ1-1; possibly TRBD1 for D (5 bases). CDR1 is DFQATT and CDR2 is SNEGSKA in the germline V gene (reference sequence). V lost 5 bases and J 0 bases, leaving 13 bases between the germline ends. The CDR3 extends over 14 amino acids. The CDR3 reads CSAPGTALNTEAFF. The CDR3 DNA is TGCAGTGCTCCCGGGACGGCCTTGAACACTGAAGCTTTCTTT.

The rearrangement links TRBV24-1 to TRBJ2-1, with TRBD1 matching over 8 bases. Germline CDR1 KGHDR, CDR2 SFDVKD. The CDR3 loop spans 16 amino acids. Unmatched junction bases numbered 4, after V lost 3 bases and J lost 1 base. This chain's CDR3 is CATSDPRGRSYNEQFF. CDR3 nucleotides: TGTGCCACCAGTGATCCCAGGGGGCGGTCCTACAATGAGCAGTTCTTC.

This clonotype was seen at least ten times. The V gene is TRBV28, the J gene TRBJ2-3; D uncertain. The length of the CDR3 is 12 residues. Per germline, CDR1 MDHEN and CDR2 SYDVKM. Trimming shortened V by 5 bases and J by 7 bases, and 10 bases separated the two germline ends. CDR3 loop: CASSGAVYTQYF. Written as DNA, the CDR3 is TGTGCCAGCAGTGGAGCCGTATATACGCAGTATTTT.

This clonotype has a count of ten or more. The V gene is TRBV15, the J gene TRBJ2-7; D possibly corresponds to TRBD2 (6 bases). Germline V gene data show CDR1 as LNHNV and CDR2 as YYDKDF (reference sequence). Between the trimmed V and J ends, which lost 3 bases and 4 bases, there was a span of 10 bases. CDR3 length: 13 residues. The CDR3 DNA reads TGTGCCACCAGCAGGGGGACTGTATACGAGCAGTACGTC. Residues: CATSRGTVYEQYV.

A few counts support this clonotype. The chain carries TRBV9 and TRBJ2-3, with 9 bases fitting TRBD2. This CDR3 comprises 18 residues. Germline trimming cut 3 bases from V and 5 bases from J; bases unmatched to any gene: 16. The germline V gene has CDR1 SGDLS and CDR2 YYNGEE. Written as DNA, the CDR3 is TGTGCCAGCAGCGCCCCCCCCGGGGCTAGCGGGGTAGGAGATACGCAGTATTTT. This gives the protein CASSAPPGASGVGDTQYF.

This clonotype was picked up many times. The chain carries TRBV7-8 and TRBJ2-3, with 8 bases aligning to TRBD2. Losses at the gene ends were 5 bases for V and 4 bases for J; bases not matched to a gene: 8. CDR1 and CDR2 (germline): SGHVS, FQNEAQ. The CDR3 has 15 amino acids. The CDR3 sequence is CASSPGRGEADTQYF. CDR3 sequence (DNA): TGTGCCAGCAGCCCAGGGCGGGGGGAAGCAGATACGCAGTATTTT.

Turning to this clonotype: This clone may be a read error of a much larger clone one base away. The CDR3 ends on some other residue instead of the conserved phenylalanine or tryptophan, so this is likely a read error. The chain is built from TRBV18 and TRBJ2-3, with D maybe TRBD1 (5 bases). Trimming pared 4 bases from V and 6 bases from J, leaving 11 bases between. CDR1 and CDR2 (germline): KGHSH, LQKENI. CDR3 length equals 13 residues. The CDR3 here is CASSRQGYDTQYC. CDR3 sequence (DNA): TGTGCCAGCTCACGGCAGGGTTATGATACGCAGTATTGT.

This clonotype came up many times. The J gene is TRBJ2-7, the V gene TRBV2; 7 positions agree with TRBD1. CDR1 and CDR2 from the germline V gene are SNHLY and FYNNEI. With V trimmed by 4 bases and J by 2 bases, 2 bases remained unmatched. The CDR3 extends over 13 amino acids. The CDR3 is CASSGTGAYEQYF. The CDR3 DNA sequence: TGTGCCAGCAGTGGGACAGGTGCCTACGAGCAGTACTTC.

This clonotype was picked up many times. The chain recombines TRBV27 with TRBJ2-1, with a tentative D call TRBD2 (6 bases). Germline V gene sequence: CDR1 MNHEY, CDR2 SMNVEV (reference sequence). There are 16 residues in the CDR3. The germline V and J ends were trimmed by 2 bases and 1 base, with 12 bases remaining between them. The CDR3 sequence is CASSLQAGQSYNEQFF. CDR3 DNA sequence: TGTGCCAGCAGTTTACAGGCGGGGCAATCCTACAATGAGCAGTTCTTC.

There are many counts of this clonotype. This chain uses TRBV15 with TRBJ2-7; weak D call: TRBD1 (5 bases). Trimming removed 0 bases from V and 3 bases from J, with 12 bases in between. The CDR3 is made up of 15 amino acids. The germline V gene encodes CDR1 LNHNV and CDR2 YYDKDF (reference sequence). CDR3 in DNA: TGTGCCACCAGCAGAGATCAAACAGGCCGCTACGAGCAGTACGTC. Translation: CATSRDQTGRYEQYV.

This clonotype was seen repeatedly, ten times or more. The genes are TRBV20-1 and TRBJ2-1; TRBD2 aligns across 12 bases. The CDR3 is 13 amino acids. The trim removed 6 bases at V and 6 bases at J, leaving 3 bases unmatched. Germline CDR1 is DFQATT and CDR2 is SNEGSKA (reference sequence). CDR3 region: CSATSGGINEQFF. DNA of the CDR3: TGCAGTGCCACTAGCGGGGGGATCAATGAGCAGTTCTTC.

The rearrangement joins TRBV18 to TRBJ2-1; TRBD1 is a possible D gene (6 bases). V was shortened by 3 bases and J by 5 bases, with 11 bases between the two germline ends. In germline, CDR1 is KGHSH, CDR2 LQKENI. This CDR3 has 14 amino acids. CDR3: CASSPLTGNNEQFF. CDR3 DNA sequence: TGTGCCAGCTCACCTTTGACAGGTAACAATGAGCAGTTCTTC.

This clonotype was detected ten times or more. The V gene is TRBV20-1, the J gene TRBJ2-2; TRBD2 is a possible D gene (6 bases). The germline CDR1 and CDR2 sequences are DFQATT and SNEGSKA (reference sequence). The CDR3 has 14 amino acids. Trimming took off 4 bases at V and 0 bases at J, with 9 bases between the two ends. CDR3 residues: CSATGLTNTGELFF. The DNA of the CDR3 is TGCAGTGCTACCGGACTAACGAACACCGGGGAGCTGTTTTTT.

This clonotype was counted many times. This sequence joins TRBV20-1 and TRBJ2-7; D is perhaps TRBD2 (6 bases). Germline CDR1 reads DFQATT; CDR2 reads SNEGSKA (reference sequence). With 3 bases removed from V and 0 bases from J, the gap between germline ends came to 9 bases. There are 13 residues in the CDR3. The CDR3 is CSASSGGSYEQYF. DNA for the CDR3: TGCAGTGCTAGTTCCGGGGGCTCCTACGAGCAGTACTTC.